The next 13 T cell receptor beta chains were all read from a single sample in a study of OX40 agonist ivuxolimab in advanced cancers. Libraries were prepared by immunoSEQ multiplex PCR; TCRdb keeps only in-frame clonotypes and omits some of them. The profile shows around 63,000 clones, more than 65% of them singletons. Source: CD4+ or CD8+ T cells sorted from blood, taken in a trial of the OX40 agonist ivuxolimab. These receptors all come from an adult with an advanced solid tumor such as melanoma, head and neck, liver or kidney cancer.

This rearrangement joins TRBV7-9 to TRBJ2-5; D gene unclear. V gave up 1 base and J gave up 7 bases, with 4 bases separating them. Germline V gene lookup returns CDR1 SEHNR and CDR2 FQNEAQ (reference sequence). CDR3 size: 11 residues. CDR3 sequence (DNA): TGTGCCAGCAGCTTAGGCGTGACCCAGTACTTC. Translating it yields CASSLGVTQYF.

This clone turned up a few times. The V call is TRBV28, the J call TRBJ2-7; D tentatively reads TRBD1 or TRBD2 (5 bases each). From germline, CDR1 is MDHEN and CDR2 SYDVKM. The CDR3 contains 15 residues. The V end was cut by 2 bases, the J end by 7 bases, with 18 bases between. CDR3 region: CASSLEGTGFEEQYF. CDR3 DNA: TGTGCCAGCAGTTTAGAAGGGACGGGCTTTGAAGAGCAGTACTTC.

This chain uses TRBV7-7 with TRBJ2-1; maybe TRBD2 (5 bases). This CDR3 region has 13 residues. Trimming stripped 5 bases from V and 5 bases from J, with 10 bases between. The V gene's germline CDR1 is SSHAT and CDR2 FNYEAQ (reference sequence). The CDR3 nucleotides read TGTGCCAGCAGCACGGACTTCAACAATGAGCAGTTCTTC. Amino acid sequence: CASSTDFNNEQFF.

The V gene is TRBV5-4, the J gene TRBJ2-7; unclear D gene. This CDR3 is 14 amino acids long. V dropped 1 base and J dropped 0 bases, with 8 bases sitting between them. Germline V gene lookup returns CDR1 SGHNT and CDR2 YYREEE (reference sequence). For the CDR3, the DNA is TGTGCCAGCAGCTTGAGTCCGCTCTCCTACGAGCAGTACTTC. Translated: CASSLSPLSYEQYF. Complete variable domain (other parts from reference TRBV5-4 and TRBJ2-7): ETGVTQSPTHLIKTRGQQVTLRCSSQSGHNTVSWYQQALGQGPQFIFQYYREEENGRGNFPPRFSGLQFPNYSSELNVNALELDDSALYLCASSLSPLSYEQYFGPGTRLTVT.

V usage is TRBV5-1 and J usage is TRBJ2-3; 7 bases are shared with TRBD1. Germline lookup yields CDR1 SGHRS and CDR2 YFSETQ. The CDR3 runs to 16 residues. After removal of 4 bases from V and 0 bases from J, the junction contained 8 bases not matched to a gene. CDR3 protein: CASSGTGTVSTDTQYF. The CDR3 bases are TGCGCCAGCAGCGGAACCGGGACAGTCAGCACAGATACGCAGTATTTT.

About this clone: Other DNA sequences in the same sample also yield this CDR3. The J gene is TRBJ1-5, the V gene TRBV30; tentatively, D is TRBD1 (6 bases). Germline CDR1 reads GTSNPN; CDR2 reads SVGIG (reference sequence). The V and J ends lost 0 bases and 7 bases respectively, with 25 bases between them. This CDR3 region has 18 residues. CDR3 in DNA: TGTGCCTGGAGTGTACAGGACAGCCGTCAAGCGGCAAGACAGCCCCAGCATTTT. Protein sequence: CAWSVQDSRQAARQPQHF. The full variable domain, with the rest looked up from reference TRBV30 and TRBJ1-5, is SQTIHQWPATLVQPVGSPLSLECTVEGTSNPNLYWYRQAAGRGLQLLFYSVGIGQISSEVPQNLSASRPQDRQFILSSKKLLLSDSGFYLCAWSVQDSRQAARQPQHFGDGTRLSIL.

V usage is TRBV21-1 and J usage is TRBJ1-1. TRBV21-1 corresponds to a pseudogene. The CDR3 consists of 14 residues. CDR3 sequence: CAKRRRGGDTEAFF. CDR3 nucleotide sequence: TGTGCCAAACGGCGCAGGGGGGGAGACACTGAAGCTTTCTTT.

The chain links TRBV7-2 to TRBJ1-1; no firm D call. V lost 2 bases, J lost 5 bases, and 12 bases lay in between. The CDR3 is made up of 14 amino acids. Germline CDR1 SGHTA, CDR2 FQGNSA. This CDR3 reads CASSLTDQGTEAFF. The CDR3 DNA reads as TGTGCCAGCAGCTTAACTGATCAAGGGACTGAAGCTTTCTTT.

The chain uses TRBV2 and TRBJ2-2; 10 bases align to TRBD2. CDR1 is SNHLY, CDR2 FYNNEI, per germline. V lost 7 bases to trimming and J lost 2 bases; unmatched junction nucleotides: 4. This CDR3 has 15 amino acids. CDR3: CASNPSGSNTGELFF. The CDR3 DNA follows: TGTGCCAGCAACCCTAGCGGGAGCAACACCGGGGAGCTGTTTTTT.

J is TRBJ2-2 and V is TRBV10-2; D ambiguous. Trimming took off 4 bases at V and 6 bases at J, with 6 bases between the two ends. The CDR3 covers 12 residues. Per germline, CDR1 WSHSY and CDR2 SAAADI. CDR3 nucleotide sequence: TGCGCCAGCAGTGGGTGGGCCGGGGAGCTGTTTTTT. Translation: CASSGWAGELFF.

This clone was seen once. The rearrangement joins TRBV7-2 to TRBJ2-7; D may be TRBD2 (6 bases). CDR1 is SGHTA and CDR2 is FQGNSA in the germline V gene. The germline V and J ends were trimmed by 6 bases and 6 bases, with 21 bases remaining between them. The CDR3 runs 15 residues. CDR3 residues: CASRPELIAAGEQYF. In DNA, the CDR3 is TGTGCCAGCAGACCTGAACTAATAGCGGCCGGCGAGCAGTACTTC.

The J gene is TRBJ2-2, the V gene TRBV27; 9 bases map to TRBD1. This CDR3 is built from 17 residues. Germline V gives CDR1 MNHEY, CDR2 SMNVEV (reference sequence). After removal of 2 bases from V and 8 bases from J, the junction contained 12 bases not matched to a gene. CDR3 sequence reads: CASSLNRDRVVVGELFF. CDR3 nucleotide sequence: TGTGCCAGCAGTTTAAACCGGGACAGGGTAGTGGTAGGGGAGCTGTTTTTT.

The J gene is TRBJ2-7, the V gene TRBV6-5; 9 positions match TRBD1. The CDR3 sequence is 15 residues long. Germline assignment: CDR1 MNHEY and CDR2 SVGAGI. Germline trimming cut 6 bases from V and 5 bases from J; bases unmatched to any gene: 11. The CDR3 loop is CASSAGTGFRDEQYF. CDR3 DNA: TGTGCCAGCAGCGCCGGGACAGGGTTTCGGGACGAGCAGTACTTC.